Shown below are 30 T cell receptor beta chains from a single sample sequenced in a study of cytomegalovirus exposure and HLA in healthy donors. PCR employed 60 Vbeta and 13 Jbeta primers. Libraries were prepared by immunoSEQ multiplex PCR; TCRdb keeps only in-frame clonotypes and omits some of them. Seen here are 90,000 to 110,000 clones, about 83% observed once, and the top ten hold 6% to 7.5%. The sequencing sample was made of PBMCs. Receptors originate from a man between 18 and 29 years old in good health and CMV-seronegative.

The chain links TRBV19 to TRBJ1-2; 9 nucleotides match TRBD1. Germline loops: CDR1 LNHDA, CDR2 SQIVND (reference sequence). CDR3 length: 14 residues. V lost 3 bases to trimming and J lost 7 bases; unmatched junction nucleotides: 6. The DNA of the CDR3 is TGTGCCAGTAGTATCCTACAGGGGGCGAGTGGCTACACCTTC. Residues: CASSILQGASGYTF.

The chain employs TRBV9 and TRBJ2-1, with 10 bases lining up with TRBD2. The germline CDR1 and CDR2 sequences are SGDLS and YYNGEE. The trim removed 5 bases at V and 7 bases at J, leaving 12 bases unmatched. This CDR3 contains 16 residues. The CDR3 region is CASSELAGDLRNEQFF. Written as DNA, the CDR3 is TGTGCCAGCAGTGAGCTAGCGGGAGATTTAAGGAATGAGCAGTTCTTC.

The chain employs TRBV5-1 and TRBJ1-5, with TRBD1 matching over 7 bases. V was clipped by 4 bases and J by 3 bases; unmatched bases: 4. Germline CDR1 reads SGHRS; CDR2 reads YFSETQ. The CDR3 has 14 residues. The chain's CDR3 is CASSVGQNNQPQHF. The CDR3 nucleotides are TGCGCCAGCAGCGTGGGACAGAACAATCAGCCCCAGCATTTT.

Of note for this clone: One end of the junction varies from germline; a read error may be responsible. Other DNA sequences in the sample encode the same CDR3. This sequence joins TRBV29-1 and TRBJ1-1; a possible D gene is TRBD1 (5 bases). From germline, CDR1 is SQVTM and CDR2 ANQGSEA. CDR3 length equals 11 residues. The chain's CDR3 is CSVLGGPEAFF. CDR3 bases: TGCAGCGTGTTGGGGGGTCCTGAGGCTTTCTTT.

The rearrangement uses TRBV11-3 and TRBJ2-7, with TRBD1 matching 7 bases. Germline V lookup: CDR1 SGHNT, CDR2 YENEEA. V shed 2 bases, J shed 4 bases, and the junction held 5 bases outside the gene matches. The CDR3 loop spans 14 amino acids. CDR3 in amino acids: CASSLTGTVYEQYF. CDR3 in DNA: TGTGCCAGCAGCTTAACCGGGACAGTATACGAGCAGTACTTC. The full variable domain, rest sourced from reference TRBV11-3 and TRBJ2-7, is EAGVVQSPRYKIIEKKQPVAFWCNPISGHNTLYWYLQNLGQGPELLIRYENEEAVDDSQLPKDRFSAERLKGVDSTLKIQPAELGDSAVYLCASSLTGTVYEQYFGPGTRLTVT.

The sample holds one count of this clone. The chain recombines TRBV7-2 with TRBJ2-7; D is unclear. V dropped 4 bases and J dropped 2 bases, with 6 bases sitting between them. This CDR3 region has 12 residues. Germline values: CDR1 SGHTA, CDR2 FQGNSA. This chain's CDR3 is CASSSPAYEQYF. The CDR3 nucleotides are TGTGCCAGCAGCTCACCAGCCTACGAGCAGTACTTC.

The chain combines TRBV29-1 with TRBJ2-7, with TRBD2 matching 8 bases. Germline V gene sequence: CDR1 SQVTM, CDR2 ANQGSEA. There are 12 residues in the CDR3. The V segment lost 3 bases and the J segment 5 bases; nucleotides outside the gene matches: 3. The CDR3: CSVDLAGHEQYF. The CDR3 nucleotides are TGCAGCGTTGATCTAGCGGGCCACGAGCAGTACTTC.

V usage is TRBV27 and J usage is TRBJ2-2; D is unresolved. V was cut by 2 bases and J by 0 bases, with 7 bases left in between. Germline assignment: CDR1 MNHEY and CDR2 SMNVEV (reference sequence). The CDR3 is 15 residues long. The CDR3: CASSLAVANTGELFF. CDR3 DNA sequence: TGTGCCAGCAGTTTAGCGGTCGCGAACACCGGGGAGCTGTTTTTT.

The chain carries TRBV19 and TRBJ1-2; D unresolved. Trimming cost V 0 bases and J 5 bases, with 13 bases left between them. The CDR3 is 15 amino acids. The germline CDR1 and CDR2 sequences are LNHDA and SQIVND (reference sequence). In DNA form, the CDR3 reads TGTGCCAGTAGTATAGACGACACATTCTCATATGGCTACACCTTC. Translation: CASSIDDTFSYGYTF.

The rearrangement links TRBV5-6 to TRBJ2-2; possibly TRBD1 for D (6 bases). The CDR3 has 13 residues. Germline V gene data show CDR1 as SGHDT and CDR2 as YYEEEE. Trimming stripped 8 bases from V and 3 bases from J, with 11 bases between. The CDR3 DNA reads TGTGCCAGTAACAGGGCCTACACCGGGGAGCTGTTTTTT. Translating it yields CASNRAYTGELFF.

The chain joins TRBV29-1 to TRBJ2-1; 7 positions match TRBD1. The V segment lost 4 bases and the J segment 4 bases; nucleotides outside the gene matches: 4. Germline CDR1 is SQVTM and CDR2 is ANQGSEA. The CDR3 runs to 13 residues. The CDR3 reads CSVASTGYNEQFF. The CDR3, as DNA: TGCAGCGTTGCCTCGACAGGGTACAATGAGCAGTTCTTC.

The chain uses TRBV11-2 and TRBJ1-1; D is unresolved. The germline V gene encodes CDR1 SGHAT and CDR2 FQNNGV. Trimming took off 9 bases at V and 4 bases at J, with 18 bases between the two ends. This CDR3 has 14 amino acids. This CDR3 is CASRAQGGGTEAFF. The CDR3 coding sequence is TGTGCCAGTCGAGCCCAAGGAGGTGGCACTGAAGCTTTCTTT. Full variable domain (outside the CDR3, taken from reference TRBV11-2 and TRBJ1-1): EAGVAQSPRYKIIEKRQSVAFWCNPISGHATLYWYQQILGQGPKLLIQFQNNGVVDDSQLPKDRFSAERLKGVDSTLKIQPAKLEDSAVYLCASRAQGGGTEAFFGQGTRLTVV.

The chain links TRBV12-5 to TRBJ2-7, with TRBD2 as a possible D gene (5 bases). The CDR3 contains 13 residues. In germline, CDR1 is LGHNT, CDR2 FRNRAP. V was trimmed by 6 bases and J by 7 bases, leaving 16 bases between them. CDR3 sequence: CASGPSRAEEQYF. In DNA, the CDR3 is TGTGCTAGTGGCCCCTCGCGAGCGGAAGAGCAGTACTTC.

The rearrangement joins TRBV7-2 to TRBJ1-2; 7 bases agree with TRBD1. The ends lost 4 bases at V and 4 bases at J; junction bases unmatched: 12. Germline V gene data show CDR1 as SGHTA and CDR2 as FQGNSA. The CDR3 runs 16 residues. The CDR3 here is CASSSPRGGLVYGYTF. The CDR3 bases are TGTGCCAGCAGCTCCCCCCGAGGGGGCCTTGTCTATGGCTACACCTTC. Using reference TRBV7-2 and TRBJ1-2 for the parts outside the CDR3, the full variable domain is GAGVSQSPSNKVTEKGKDVELRCDPISGHTALYWYRQSLGQGLEFLIYFQGNSAPDKSGLPSDRFSAERTGGSVSTLTIQRTQQEDSAVYLCASSSPRGGLVYGYTFGSGTRLTVV.

The chain carries TRBV7-9 and TRBJ2-6, with 7 positions matching TRBD1. CDR1 is SEHNR and CDR2 is FQNEAQ in the germline V gene (reference sequence). V trimming: 5 bases; J trimming: 0 bases; junction bases outside the gene matches: 10. This CDR3 is 18 amino acids long. CDR3: CASSRGRGGPSGANVLTF. For the CDR3, the DNA is TGTGCCAGCAGCCGAGGTCGAGGGGGCCCCTCTGGGGCCAACGTCCTGACTTTC.

The V gene is TRBV6-5, the J gene TRBJ2-3, with a tentative D call TRBD2 (6 bases). Germline CDR1 is MNHEY and CDR2 is SVGAGI. The ends were cut back, 5 bases at V and 0 bases at J, with 12 bases in the middle. This CDR3 region has 15 residues. This chain's CDR3 is CASSPGRGSTDTQYF. DNA of the CDR3: TGTGCCAGCAGTCCGGGGCGGGGTAGCACAGATACGCAGTATTTT.

V gene TRBV5-4 combines with J gene TRBJ2-7; TRBD2 aligns across 12 bases. This CDR3 region has 15 residues. From germline, CDR1 is SGHNT and CDR2 YYREEE (reference sequence). Trimming took 6 bases from V and 6 from J; bases not matched to a gene: 10. The CDR3 DNA reads TGTGCCAGCATCGACCTAGCGGGAGGGCCTAGCGAGCAGTACTTC. Translating it yields CASIDLAGGPSEQYF.

The chain uses TRBV6-6 and TRBJ2-1, with D unresolved. CDR1 is MNHNY, CDR2 SVGAGI, per germline (reference sequence). V lost 5 bases and J 5 bases, leaving 10 bases between the germline ends. This CDR3 comprises 13 residues. Here the CDR3 DNA reads TGTGCCAGCAGTGACTTTAGCCACAATGAGCAGTTCTTC. The encoded protein is CASSDFSHNEQFF.

This clone was seen once. The chain is built from TRBV20-1 and TRBJ2-7, with D possibly being TRBD2 (5 bases). Germline CDR1 and CDR2: DFQATT and SNEGSKA (reference sequence). Trimming took off 6 bases at V and 5 bases at J, with 11 bases between the two ends. This CDR3 spans 11 amino acids. The CDR3 bases are TGCAGTGCCAGGCGAGGGCACGAGCAGTACTTC. This translates into CSARRGHEQYF.

The chain uses TRBV6-6 and TRBJ2-7, with a possible D match to TRBD1 (5 bases). Between the trimmed V and J ends, which lost 2 bases and 1 base, there was a span of 12 bases. The CDR3 is 15 amino acids. In germline, CDR1 is MNHNY, CDR2 SVGAGI (reference sequence). The DNA of the CDR3 is TGTGCCAGCAGTTACGGCGCAGGGTGGTCCTACGAGCAGTACTTC. Encoded protein: CASSYGAGWSYEQYF.

The CDR3 protein is CASSGAGAYTDTQYF. In DNA form, the CDR3 reads TGTGCCAGCAGTGGAGCGGGGGCTTACACAGATACGCAGTATTTT. The rearrangement links TRBV25-1 to TRBJ2-3; 8 bases line up with TRBD2. The CDR3 length is 15 residues. CDR1 is MGHDK and CDR2 is SYGVNS in the germline V gene. Trimming cost V 4 bases and J 2 bases; bases outside gene matches: 5.

This chain connects TRBV25-1 to TRBJ2-2, with a weak D call TRBD1 (6 bases). Per the germline V gene, CDR1 is MGHDK and CDR2 is SYGVNS. Trimming cost V 7 bases and J 7 bases, with 25 bases left between them. The CDR3 is 17 amino acids. The CDR3 spells CASTPNPGHGLVGELFF. The CDR3 region has the DNA TGTGCCAGCACCCCAAATCCGGGACACGGTCTGGTCGGGGAGCTGTTTTTT.

This clone was detected a few times. The chain couples TRBV30 to TRBJ1-6, with 10 bases that match TRBD1. Germline lookup yields CDR1 GTSNPN and CDR2 SVGIG (reference sequence). CDR3 length equals 20 residues. J was trimmed by 5 bases and V by 3 bases; bases with no gene match: 19. As DNA, the CDR3 is TGTGCCTGGAGATCCATCTGGGGCCTGGGACAGGGGAAGCATAATTCACCCCTCCACTTT. It yields the protein CAWRSIWGLGQGKHNSPLHF.

The chain carries TRBV7-2 and TRBJ1-4; D call uncertain. V gave up 4 bases and J gave up 0 bases, with 9 bases separating them. This CDR3 is 15 amino acids long. From germline, CDR1 is SGHTA and CDR2 FQGNSA. CDR3 coding DNA: TGTGCCAGCAGCTCAAGACTGTCAACTAATGAAAAACTGTTTTTT. This translates into CASSSRLSTNEKLFF.

The chain combines TRBV18 with TRBJ2-3; the D is unclear. Trimming removed 6 bases at V and 2 bases at J, with 3 bases between. CDR1 is KGHSH and CDR2 is LQKENI in the germline V gene. CDR3 length: 11 residues. The CDR3 protein is CASSITDTQYF. The CDR3 region has the DNA TGTGCCAGCTCCATCACAGATACGCAGTATTTT. The full variable domain, rest sourced from reference TRBV18 and TRBJ2-3, is NAGVMQNPRHLVRRRGQEARLRCSPMKGHSHVYWYRQLPEEGLKFMVYLQKENIIDESGMPKERFSAEFPKEGPSILRIQQVVRGDSAAYFCASSITDTQYFGPGTRLTVL.

The CDR3 nucleotides are TGTGCCAGCAGTGTAGGACAGGGGAATCAGCCCCAGCATTTT. Its translation is CASSVGQGNQPQHF. The V gene is TRBV27, the J gene TRBJ1-5; 9 positions match TRBD1. CDR3 length: 14 amino acids. Germline assignment: CDR1 MNHEY and CDR2 SMNVEV (reference sequence). V trimming: 5 bases; J trimming: 4 bases; junction bases outside the gene matches: 3.

The V call is TRBV7-6, the J call TRBJ2-4, with TRBD1 identical over 9 bases. With V trimmed by 2 bases and J by 7 bases, 6 bases remained unmatched. There are 15 residues in the CDR3. The V gene's germline CDR1 is SGHVS and CDR2 FNYEAQ. CDR3 nucleotides: TGTGCCAGCAGCTTAACTTCCGGGACAGGGAACATTCAGTACTTC. Amino acids: CASSLTSGTGNIQYF.

This chain uses TRBV29-1 with TRBJ2-5; 7 bases align to TRBD1. TRBJ2-7 matches the DNA end more closely, so the J call is doubtful. This CDR3 is 15 amino acids long. Germline CDR1 and CDR2: SQVTM and ANQGSEA. CDR3 loop: CSVEVVTGTAYEQYF. The DNA for the CDR3 is TGCAGCGTTGAAGTCGTGACAGGGACGGCCTACGAGCAGTACTTC.

The chain is built from TRBV18 and TRBJ1-5, with unresolved D. Germline CDR1 and CDR2: KGHSH and LQKENI. This CDR3 contains 15 residues. The V end lost 1 base, the J end lost 5 bases, and 12 bases lay between the germline ends. As DNA, the CDR3 is TGTGCCAGCTCACCACGAGCGGACCGGGATCAGCCCCAGCATTTT. Encoded protein: CASSPRADRDQPQHF.

V is TRBV5-4 and J is TRBJ2-2; D is undetermined. Trimming removed 6 bases from V and 2 bases from J, with 11 bases in between. Germline CDR1 is SGHNT and CDR2 is YYREEE (reference sequence). CDR3 length: 14 residues. The CDR3 DNA follows: TGTGCCAGCAAGACTGGTACTAACACCGGGGAGCTGTTTTTT. Amino acid sequence: CASKTGTNTGELFF. Using reference TRBV5-4 and TRBJ2-2 for the parts outside the CDR3, the full variable domain is ETGVTQSPTHLIKTRGQQVTLRCSSQSGHNTVSWYQQALGQGPQFIFQYYREEENGRGNFPPRFSGLQFPNYSSELNVNALELDDSALYLCASKTGTNTGELFFGEGSRLTVL.